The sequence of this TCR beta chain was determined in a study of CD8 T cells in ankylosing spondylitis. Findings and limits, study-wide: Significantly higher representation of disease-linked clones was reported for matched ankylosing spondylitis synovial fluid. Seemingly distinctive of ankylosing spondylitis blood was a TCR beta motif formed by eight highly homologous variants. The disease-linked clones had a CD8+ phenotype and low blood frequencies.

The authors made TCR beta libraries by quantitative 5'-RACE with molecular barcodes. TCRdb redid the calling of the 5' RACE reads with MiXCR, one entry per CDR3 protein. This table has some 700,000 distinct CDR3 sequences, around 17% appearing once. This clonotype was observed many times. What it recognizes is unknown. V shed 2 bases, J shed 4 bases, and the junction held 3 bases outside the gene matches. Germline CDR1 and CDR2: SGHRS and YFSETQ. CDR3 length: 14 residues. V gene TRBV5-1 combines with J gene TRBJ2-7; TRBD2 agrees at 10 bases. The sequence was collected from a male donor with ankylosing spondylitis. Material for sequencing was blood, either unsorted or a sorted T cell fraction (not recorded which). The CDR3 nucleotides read TGCGCCAGCAGCTTAACTAGCGGGACTTACGAGCAGTACTTC. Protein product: CASSLTSGTYEQYF. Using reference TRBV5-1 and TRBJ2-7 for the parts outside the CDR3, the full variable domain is KAGVTQTPRYLIKTRGQQVTLSCSPISGHRSVSWYQQTPGQGLQFLFEYFSETQRNKGNFPGRFSGRQFSNSRSEMNVSTLELGDSALYLCASSLTSGTYEQYFGPGTRLTVT.